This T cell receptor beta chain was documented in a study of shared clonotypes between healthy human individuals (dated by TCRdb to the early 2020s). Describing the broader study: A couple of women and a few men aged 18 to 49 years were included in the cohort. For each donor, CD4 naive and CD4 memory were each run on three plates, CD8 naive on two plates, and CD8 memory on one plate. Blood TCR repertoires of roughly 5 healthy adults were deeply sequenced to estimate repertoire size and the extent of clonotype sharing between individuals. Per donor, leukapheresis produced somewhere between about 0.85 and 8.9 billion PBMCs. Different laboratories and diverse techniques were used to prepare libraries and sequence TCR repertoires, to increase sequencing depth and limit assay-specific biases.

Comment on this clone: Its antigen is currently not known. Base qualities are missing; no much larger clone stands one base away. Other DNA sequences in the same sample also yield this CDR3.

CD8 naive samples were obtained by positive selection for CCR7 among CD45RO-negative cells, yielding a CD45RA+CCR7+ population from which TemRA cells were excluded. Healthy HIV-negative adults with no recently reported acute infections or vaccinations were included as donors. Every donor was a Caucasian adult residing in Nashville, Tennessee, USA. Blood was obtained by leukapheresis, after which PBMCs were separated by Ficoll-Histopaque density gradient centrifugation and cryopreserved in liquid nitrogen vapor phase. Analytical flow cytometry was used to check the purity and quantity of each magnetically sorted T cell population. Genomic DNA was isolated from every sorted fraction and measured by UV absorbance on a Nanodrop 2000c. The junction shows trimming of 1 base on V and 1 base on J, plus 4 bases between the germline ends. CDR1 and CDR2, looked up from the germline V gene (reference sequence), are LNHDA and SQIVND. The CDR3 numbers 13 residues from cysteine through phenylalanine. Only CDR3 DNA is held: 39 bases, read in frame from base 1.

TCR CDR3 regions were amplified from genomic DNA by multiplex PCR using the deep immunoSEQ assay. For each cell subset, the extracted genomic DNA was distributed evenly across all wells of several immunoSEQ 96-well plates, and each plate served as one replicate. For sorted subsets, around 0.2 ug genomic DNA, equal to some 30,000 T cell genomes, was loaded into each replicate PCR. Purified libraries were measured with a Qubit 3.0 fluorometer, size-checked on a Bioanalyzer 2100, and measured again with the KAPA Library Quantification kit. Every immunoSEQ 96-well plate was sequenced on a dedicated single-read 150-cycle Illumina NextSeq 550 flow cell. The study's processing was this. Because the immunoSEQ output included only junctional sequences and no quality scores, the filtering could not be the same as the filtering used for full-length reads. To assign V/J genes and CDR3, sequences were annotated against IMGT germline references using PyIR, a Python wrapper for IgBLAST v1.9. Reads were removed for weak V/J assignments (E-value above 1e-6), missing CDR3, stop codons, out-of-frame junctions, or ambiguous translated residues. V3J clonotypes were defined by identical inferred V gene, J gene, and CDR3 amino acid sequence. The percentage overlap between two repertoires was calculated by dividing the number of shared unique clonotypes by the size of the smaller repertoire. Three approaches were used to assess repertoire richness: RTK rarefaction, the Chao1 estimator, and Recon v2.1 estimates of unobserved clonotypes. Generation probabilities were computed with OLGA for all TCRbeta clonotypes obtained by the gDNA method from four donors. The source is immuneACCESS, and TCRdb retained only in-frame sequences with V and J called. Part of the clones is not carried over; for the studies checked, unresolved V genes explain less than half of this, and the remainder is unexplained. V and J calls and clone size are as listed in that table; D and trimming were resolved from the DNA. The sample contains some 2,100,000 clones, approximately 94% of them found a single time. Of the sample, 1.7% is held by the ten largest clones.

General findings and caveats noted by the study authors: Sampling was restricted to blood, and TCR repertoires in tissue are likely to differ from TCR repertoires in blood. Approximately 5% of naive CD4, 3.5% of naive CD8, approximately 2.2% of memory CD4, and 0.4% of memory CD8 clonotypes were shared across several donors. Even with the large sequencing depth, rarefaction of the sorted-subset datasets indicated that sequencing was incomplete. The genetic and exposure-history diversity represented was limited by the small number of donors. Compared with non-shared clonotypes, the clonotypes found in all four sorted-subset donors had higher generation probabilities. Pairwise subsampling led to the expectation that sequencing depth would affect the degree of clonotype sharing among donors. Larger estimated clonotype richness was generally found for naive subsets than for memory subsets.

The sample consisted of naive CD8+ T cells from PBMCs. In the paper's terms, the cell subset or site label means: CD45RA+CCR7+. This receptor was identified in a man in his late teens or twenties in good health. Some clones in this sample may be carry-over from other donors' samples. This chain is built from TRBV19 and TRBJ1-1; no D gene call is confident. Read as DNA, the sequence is TGTGCCAGTAGTATAGCAGCGAACACTGAAGCTTTCTTT. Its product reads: CASSIAANTEAFF.